The 18 T cell receptor beta chains given below trace back to one sample, sequenced in a study of blood T cell repertoires in COVID-19. Assay: immunoSEQ multiplex PCR; the TCRdb copy retains only in-frame clones and omits some. The repertoire holds fewer than 200,000 clones, with around 80% as singletons. The sample comprised peripheral blood. The receptors derive from a man aged 65 to 79 with active or convalescent COVID-19.

V usage is TRBV6-5 and J usage is TRBJ1-5; perhaps TRBD1 as D (6 bases). This CDR3 comprises 14 residues. V shed 6 bases and J shed 3 bases, with 12 bases lying between them. Germline CDR1 reads MNHEY; CDR2 reads SVGAGI. The CDR3 DNA is TGTGCCAGCAGACAGGGAAGCTTCAATCAGCCCCAGCATTTT. Encoded protein: CASRQGSFNQPQHF.

The chain recombines TRBV11-3 with TRBJ2-1; 8 bases line up with TRBD2. This CDR3 is 16 amino acids long. Trimming took 3 bases from V and 7 from J; bases not matched to a gene: 11. Germline CDR1 is SGHNT and CDR2 is YENEEA. CDR3 in amino acids: CASSFKSGSDYNEQFF. The DNA of the CDR3 is TGTGCCAGCAGCTTTAAGAGCGGGAGTGATTATAATGAGCAGTTCTTC.

The chain is built from TRBV12-3 or TRBV12-4 and TRBJ2-5; maybe TRBD2 (5 bases). Trimming took off 6 bases at V and 10 bases at J, with 18 bases between the two ends. The CDR3 extends over 13 amino acids. CDR3 nucleotides: TGTGCCAGCAGGGCCCCCGGGGTGTTAGTCCAGTACTTC. As protein: CASRAPGVLVQYF.

This clone was observed a single time. This chain uses TRBV7-2 with TRBJ2-1; possible D gene TRBD2, 7 bases. In germline, CDR1 is SGHTA, CDR2 FQGNSA. Trimming cost V 5 bases and J 0 bases, with 14 bases left between them. The CDR3 has 16 amino acids. The CDR3 coding sequence is TGTGCCAGCAGCCCCAGAGGGGGGGTCTCCTACAATGAGCAGTTCTTC. It yields the protein CASSPRGGVSYNEQFF.

The genes are TRBV6-2 or TRBV6-3 and TRBJ1-1; 7 bases map to TRBD1. Germline CDR1 reads MNHEY; CDR2 reads SVGEGT. Trimming removed 5 bases from V and 1 base from J; junction bases left unmatched: 7. The length of the CDR3 is 15 residues. Here the CDR3 reads CASSQDRARNTEAFF. Written as DNA, the CDR3 is TGTGCCAGCAGTCAAGACAGGGCGCGGAACACTGAAGCTTTCTTT.

This chain uses TRBV5-5 with TRBJ1-2; D uncertain. The CDR3 runs 15 residues. Germline loops: CDR1 SGHKS, CDR2 YYEKEE (reference sequence). The V end lost 1 base, the J end lost 0 bases, and 10 bases lay between the germline ends. CDR3 protein: CASSLSGVTNYGYTF. The CDR3, as DNA: TGTGCCAGCAGCTTGTCCGGGGTGACTAACTATGGCTACACCTTC.

The chain recombines TRBV12-3 or TRBV12-4 with TRBJ2-7; no clear D gene. Trimming stripped 2 bases from V and 4 bases from J, with 6 bases between. The CDR3 spans 12 residues. CDR3 loop: CASSLRDYEQYF. The CDR3 DNA is TGTGCCAGCAGTTTAAGAGATTACGAGCAGTACTTC.

The genes are TRBV2 and TRBJ2-1, with 7 bases identical to TRBD2. J lost 5 bases, V lost 8 bases, and 6 bases had no gene match. This CDR3 has 13 residues. CDR1 and CDR2 from the germline V gene are SNHLY and FYNNEI. Written as DNA, the CDR3 is TGTGCCAGCGCGGGGGAGTGGAACAATGAGCAGTTCTTC. It is translated as CASAGEWNNEQFF.

This chain joins TRBV24-1 and TRBJ1-1, with a possible D match to TRBD1 (6 bases). Germline CDR1 KGHDR, CDR2 SFDVKD. V was shortened by 12 bases and J by 1 base, with 20 bases between the two germline ends. The CDR3 covers 15 residues. Here the CDR3 DNA reads TGTGCCCTTGCAGGTGGGGACACTTGGAACACTGAAGCTTTCTTT. Its protein is CALAGGDTWNTEAFF.

V and J are TRBV7-9 and TRBJ2-1; 11 bases match TRBD2. The CDR3 runs to 17 residues. CDR1 SEHNR and CDR2 FQNEAQ come from the germline V gene (reference sequence). V shed 2 bases, J shed 5 bases, and the junction held 8 bases outside the gene matches. As DNA, the CDR3 is TGTGCCAGCAGCTTACGCTTTACTAGCGGGGGCCACAATGAGCAGTTCTTC. This gives the protein CASSLRFTSGGHNEQFF. The variable domain in full, with the rest retrieved from reference TRBV7-9 and TRBJ2-1, is DTGVSQNPRHKITKRGQNVTFRCDPISEHNRLYWYRQTLGQGPEFLTYFQNEAQLEKSRLLSDRFSAERPKGSFSTLEIQRTEQGDSAMYLCASSLRFTSGGHNEQFFGPGTRLTVL.

This chain uses TRBV11-2 with TRBJ2-5; 9 nucleotides match TRBD2. V was clipped by 1 base and J by 1 base; unmatched bases: 4. The CDR3 totals 16 residues. Germline CDR1 reads SGHAT; CDR2 reads FQNNGV. The DNA of the CDR3 is TGTGCCAGCAGCTTAGTTGCGGGGGGGCCCCAAGAGACCCAGTACTTC. Translated: CASSLVAGGPQETQYF.

Details on this clone: At one boundary the junction diverges from the germline segment, which might be a read error. Different DNA sequences within this sample yield the same CDR3. The rearrangement links TRBV4-2 to TRBJ1-1, with D possibly being TRBD1 (5 bases). Germline CDR1 and CDR2: LGHNA and YNFKEQ. The CDR3 has 16 amino acids. The CDR3 DNA reads as TGTGCCAGTAGCCAAGAGCTTAGGGGTTTCTACACTGAAGCTTTCTTT. Its translation is CASSQELRGFYTEAFF.

This rearrangement joins TRBV9 to TRBJ1-6, with 9 nucleotides matching TRBD1. The CDR3 sequence is 15 residues long. In germline, CDR1 is SGDLS, CDR2 YYNGEE. V shed 4 bases, J shed 5 bases, and the junction held 4 bases outside the gene matches. The CDR3 DNA follows: TGTGCCAGCAGCCCTACAGGGGGCGATAATTCACCCCTCCACTTT. The encoded protein is CASSPTGGDNSPLHF.

The CDR3 region has the DNA TGTGCCAGCACCGTTGGAGTGGGGCGTGAAGCTTTCTTT. The encoded protein is CASTVGVGREAFF. The chain carries TRBV27 and TRBJ1-1; maybe TRBD1 (5 bases). The CDR3 length is 13 residues. V gave up 7 bases and J gave up 7 bases, with 16 bases separating them. Germline loops: CDR1 MNHEY, CDR2 SMNVEV (reference sequence).

The V call is TRBV7-9, the J call TRBJ2-1; 12 bases are shared with TRBD2. The CDR3 consists of 17 residues. From germline, CDR1 is SEHNR and CDR2 FQNEAQ (reference sequence). With V trimmed by 3 bases and J by 5 bases, 8 bases remained unmatched. This CDR3 reads CASSLSPLAGGNNEQFF. CDR3 DNA sequence: TGTGCCAGCAGCTTGAGCCCACTAGCGGGGGGCAACAATGAGCAGTTCTTC.

This chain links TRBV4-1 with TRBJ1-1; 9 positions agree with TRBD1. V shed 3 bases and J 5 bases; nucleotides not matched to a gene: 13. The CDR3 runs to 17 residues. The germline gives CDR1 MGHRA, CDR2 YSYEKL. Here the CDR3 DNA reads TGCGCCAGCAGCCAGGGACAGGGAACTGTACTCCTAACTGAAGCTTTCTTT. Its translation is CASSQGQGTVLLTEAFF.

The chain joins TRBV7-9 to TRBJ2-5; 9 bases map to TRBD1. Germline V lookup: CDR1 SEHNR, CDR2 FQNEAQ (reference sequence). The CDR3 extends over 14 amino acids. Losses at the gene ends were 9 bases for V and 4 bases for J; bases not matched to a gene: 9. The CDR3, as DNA: TGTGCCAGTGCCAATAACAGGGGGCCAGAGACCCAGTACTTC. Translated, it gives CASANNRGPETQYF. The full variable domain, in which reference TRBV7-9 and TRBJ2-5 provide the parts outside the CDR3, is DTGVSQNPRHKITKRGQNVTFRCDPISEHNRLYWYRQTLGQGPEFLTYFQNEAQLEKSRLLSDRFSAERPKGSFSTLEIQRTEQGDSAMYLCASANNRGPETQYFGPGTRLLVL.

The chain carries TRBV27 and TRBJ1-1; 9 nucleotides match TRBD1. Germline-derived CDR1 and CDR2 are MNHEY and SMNVEV (reference sequence). J gave up 6 bases and V 3 bases, and 11 bases lay outside the gene matches. This CDR3 is built from 16 residues. In DNA, the CDR3 is TGTGCCAGCAGTTTGTCGTGGACAGGGGATACCGCTGAAGCTTTCTTT. Its protein is CASSLSWTGDTAEAFF.